This TCR beta chain was profiled in a study of blood T cell repertoires in COVID-19. Clones were sequenced by immunoSEQ multiplex PCR, and TCRdb holds only the in-frame ones, with some missing. This sample has 200,000 to 250,000 clones, with 70% to 90% found just once. The sample consisted of peripheral blood. This sequence was found in a woman between 18 and 29 years old who had recovered from COVID-19.

CDR3 DNA sequence: TGTGCCTGGCATCGCGGGACAGGGGACGAAAAACTGTTTTTT. It yields the protein CAWHRGTGDEKLFF. V and J are TRBV30 and TRBJ1-4, with 10 bases lining up with TRBD1. CDR3 size: 14 residues. CDR1 GTSNPN and CDR2 SVGIG come from the germline V gene (reference sequence). V dropped 5 bases and J dropped 8; count of bases not matched to a gene: 8. The full variable domain, with the rest looked up from reference TRBV30 and TRBJ1-4, is SQTIHQWPATLVQPVGSPLSLECTVEGTSNPNLYWYRQAAGRGLQLLFYSVGIGQISSEVPQNLSASRPQDRQFILSSKKLLLSDSGFYLCAWHRGTGDEKLFFGSGTQLSVL.